This is a list of T cell receptor beta chains from one sample in a study of cytomegalovirus exposure and HLA in healthy donors. The data were produced by immunoSEQ multiplex PCR, yet TCRdb's version contains in-frame clones alone and is incomplete. This sample's table has approximately 100,000 clones. What was sequenced was PBMCs. These receptor sequences come from a man over 45 in good health and CMV-seropositive. Each CDR3 is given with its conserved first and last residue. D genes are given only for firm matches.

>TRBV2|TRBJ2-5|-
CASFSRLEETQYF
>TRBV11-3|TRBJ2-2|TRBD2
CASSLDDGTSETGELFF
>TRBV30|TRBJ2-3|-
CAWSQKLSRSTDTQYF
>TRBV7-8|TRBJ2-7|TRBD1
CASSIQNRGSSYEQYF
>TRBV2|TRBJ2-5|-
CASSSTRFQETQYF
>TRBV5-1|TRBJ2-1|TRBD2
CASSPMTSGRGEQFF
>TRBV7-2|TRBJ1-2|TRBD1
CASSSGTGGYGYTF
>TRBV14|TRBJ2-2|TRBD2
CASKAGLAVGELFF
>TRBV6-6|TRBJ2-3|-
CASSYSTGEGTDTQYF
>TRBV27|TRBJ2-7|-
CASSLEEGSPYEQYF
>TRBV25-1|TRBJ2-1|TRBD2
CASSESGRVSNNEQFF
>TRBV7-8|TRBJ2-3|TRBD2
CASSLGAGGWTDTQYF
>TRBV4-3|TRBJ2-7|-
CASSLSVFYEQYF
>TRBV25-1|TRBJ2-7|-
CASSKFLVGAYEQYF
>TRBV4-2|TRBJ2-1|TRBD2
CASSPRLAGGPLDEQFF
>TRBV30|TRBJ2-5|TRBD1
CAWGTGTEETQYF
>TRBV29-1|TRBJ2-1|TRBD2
CSVVPTSGRATEQFF
>TRBV5-6|TRBJ1-4|-
CASSVARGVRNEKLFF
>TRBV4-2|TRBJ2-1|-
CASSKGLDMPFF
>TRBV9|TRBJ1-5|-
CASSVAGFQPQHF
>TRBV7-2|TRBJ2-1|TRBD2
CASSVTSGMQFF
>TRBV5-6|TRBJ1-1|-
CASSFFNTEAFF
>TRBV30|TRBJ2-5|TRBD2
CASTGGGAETQYF
>TRBV11-2|TRBJ2-2|-
CASSPLRGNTGELFF
>TRBV18|TRBJ2-1|TRBD2
CASSPLIAGRAYNEQFF